One sample yielded the 5 T cell receptor beta chains listed below, sequenced in a study of molecular identifiers for immune sequencing clone quantification. TCRdb fed the PCR reads into MiXCR, producing one record per CDR3 protein. This table holds over 550,000 distinct CDR3 sequences, less than 30% found once. Sequencing used naive CD8+ T cells from blood, with Jurkat cell RNA spiked in. Subset here: FACS-sorted CD8+CD4-CCR7+CD45RA+ naive T cells. These receptors were collected from a human donor in good health. Some libraries in this study had Jurkat cell RNA spiked in.

This chain uses TRBV20-1 with TRBJ2-5, with TRBD2 matching 9 bases. The CDR3 is 16 residues long. Looked up from germline, CDR1 is DFQATT and CDR2 is SNEGSKA (reference sequence). The CDR3, as DNA: TGCAGAGCCGGAGATAGCGGGGGTCCCTCAATAGAGACCCAGTACTTC. It translates to CRAGDSGGPSIETQYF.

The J gene is TRBJ1-3, the V gene TRBV14; D unresolved. The V end lost 2 bases, the J end lost 0 bases, and 5 bases lay between the germline ends. Germline V gene data show CDR1 as SGHDN and CDR2 as FVKESK. This CDR3 has 14 residues. CDR3 DNA sequence: TGTGCCAGCAGCCAATTCTCCTCTGGAAACACCATATATTTT. It specifies CASSQFSSGNTIYF. Looking up the rest from reference TRBV14 and TRBJ1-3 gives the full variable domain: EAGVTQFPSHSVIEKGQTVTLRCDPISGHDNLYWYRRVMGKEIKFLLHFVKESKQDESGMPNNRFLAERTGGTYSTLKVQPAELEDSGVYFCASSQFSSGNTIYFGEGSWLTVV.

This clonotype was picked up a small number of times. A much larger clone lies one base from this, so it may be a read error. The chain carries TRBV14 and TRBJ1-1; 7 bases match TRBD1. Germline loops: CDR1 SGHDN, CDR2 FVKESK. CDR3 size: 13 residues. The CDR3 region is CAGSPRGPAEAFF. The CDR3 DNA is TGTGCCGGCAGCCCAAGGGGGCCCGCTGAAGCTTTCTTT.

The V gene is TRBV28, the J gene TRBJ2-5, with TRBD2 matching over 8 bases. CDR3 length: 14 residues. Unmatched junction bases numbered 11, after V lost 3 bases and J lost 11 bases. In germline, CDR1 is MDHEN, CDR2 SYDVKM. The CDR3 region has the DNA TGTGCCAGCAGTTTTACAGCGGGAGAGGTAAATCAGTACTTC. Translated, it gives CASSFTAGEVNQYF. The variable domain in full, with the rest retrieved from reference TRBV28 and TRBJ2-5, is DVKVTQSSRYLVKRTGEKVFLECVQDMDHENMFWYRQDPGLGLRLIYFSYDVKMKEKGDIPEGYSVSREKKERFSLILESASTNQTSMYLCASSFTAGEVNQYFGPGTRLLVL.

This clonotype came up many times. CDR3 residues: CASTLEGSGSYEQYF. Written as DNA, the CDR3 is TGCGCCAGCACACTCGAGGGGTCCGGCTCCTACGAGCAGTACTTC. The J gene is TRBJ2-7, the V gene TRBV4-1; D is possibly TRBD1 or TRBD2 (5 bases each). Trimming cost V 7 bases and J 0 bases, with 16 bases left between them. Germline CDR1 reads MGHRA; CDR2 reads YSYEKL. The CDR3 contains 15 residues.